The clone carrying this TCR beta chain was seen once. Original processing notes: By means of reference gene primer amplification, nucleated cell counts were estimated. Measured with immunoSEQ multiplex PCR; TCRdb has only the in-frame clones, and not every one. V, J and clone size are taken as reported in that table, and D and trimming were inferred from the DNA itself. The sample contains 60,000 to 95,000 clones, under 95% of which appear only once. Germline-derived CDR1 and CDR2 are SGHNT and YYREEE (reference sequence). With V trimmed by 0 bases and J by 4 bases, 6 bases remained unmatched. CDR3 length: 15 amino acids. The sample belongs to a study of blood T cell repertoires in COVID-19. Study background: COVID-19 samples, acute and convalescent, were from the United States, Italy and Spain. In each case, the material was cDNA or gDNA derived from T cells, B-cell-depleted T cells, or PBMCs.

What was sequenced was peripheral blood. The TCR originated in a human donor in a cohort sampled during active COVID-19. This sequence joins TRBV5-4 and TRBJ1-2; 7 positions agree with TRBD1. CDR3 in amino acids: CASSLVEGAVYGYTF. The DNA for the CDR3 is TGTGCCAGCAGCTTGGTGGAGGGGGCCGTCTATGGCTACACCTTC.